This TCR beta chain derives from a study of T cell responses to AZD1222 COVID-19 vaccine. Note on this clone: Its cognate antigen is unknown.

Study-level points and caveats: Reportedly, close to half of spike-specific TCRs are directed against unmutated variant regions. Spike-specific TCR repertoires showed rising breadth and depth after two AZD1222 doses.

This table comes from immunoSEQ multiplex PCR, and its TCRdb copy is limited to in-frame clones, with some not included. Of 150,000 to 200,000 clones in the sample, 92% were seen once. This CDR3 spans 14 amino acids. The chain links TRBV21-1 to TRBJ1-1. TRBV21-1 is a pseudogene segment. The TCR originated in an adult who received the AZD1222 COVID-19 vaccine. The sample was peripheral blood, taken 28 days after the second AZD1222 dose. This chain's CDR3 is CASSKVPGYTEAFF. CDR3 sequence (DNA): TGTGCCAGCAGCAAAGTTCCGGGCTACACTGAAGCTTTCTTT.